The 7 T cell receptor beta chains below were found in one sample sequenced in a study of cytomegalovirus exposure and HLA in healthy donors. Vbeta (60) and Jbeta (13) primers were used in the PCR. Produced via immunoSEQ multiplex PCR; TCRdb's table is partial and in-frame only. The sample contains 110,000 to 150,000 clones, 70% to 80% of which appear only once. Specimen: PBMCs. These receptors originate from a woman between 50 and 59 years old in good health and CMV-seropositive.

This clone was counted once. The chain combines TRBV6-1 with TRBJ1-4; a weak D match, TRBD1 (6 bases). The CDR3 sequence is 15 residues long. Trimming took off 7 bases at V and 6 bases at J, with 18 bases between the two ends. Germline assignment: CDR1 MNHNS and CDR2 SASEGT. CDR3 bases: TGTGCCAGCACCCCACCCGGGGGGCAGGATGAAAAACTGTTTTTT. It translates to CASTPPGGQDEKLFF.

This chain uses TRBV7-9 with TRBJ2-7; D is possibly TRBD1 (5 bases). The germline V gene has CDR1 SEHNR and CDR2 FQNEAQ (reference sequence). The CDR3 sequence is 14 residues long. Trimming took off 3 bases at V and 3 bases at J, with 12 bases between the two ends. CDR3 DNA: TGTGCCAGCAGCTTTCGCCAGGGCTACTACGAGCAGTACTTC. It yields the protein CASSFRQGYYEQYF.

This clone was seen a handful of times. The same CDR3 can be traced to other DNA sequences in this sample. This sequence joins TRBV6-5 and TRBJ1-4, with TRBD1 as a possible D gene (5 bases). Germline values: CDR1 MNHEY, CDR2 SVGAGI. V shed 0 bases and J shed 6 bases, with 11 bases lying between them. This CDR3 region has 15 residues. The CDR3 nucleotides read TGTGCCAGCAGTTACTCCGGGACTACACATGAAAAACTGTTTTTT. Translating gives CASSYSGTTHEKLFF.

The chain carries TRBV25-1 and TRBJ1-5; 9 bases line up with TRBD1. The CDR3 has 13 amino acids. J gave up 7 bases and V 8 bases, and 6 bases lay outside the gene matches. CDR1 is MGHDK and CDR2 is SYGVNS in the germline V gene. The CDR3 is CASADRGGQPQHF. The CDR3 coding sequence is TGTGCCAGCGCCGACAGGGGGGGCCAGCCCCAGCATTTT.

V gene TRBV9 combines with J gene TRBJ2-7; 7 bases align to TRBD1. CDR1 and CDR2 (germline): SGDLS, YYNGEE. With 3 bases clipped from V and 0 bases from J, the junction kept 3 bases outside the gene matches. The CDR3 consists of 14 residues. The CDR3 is CASSAGQTSYEQYF. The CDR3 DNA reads TGTGCCAGCAGCGCGGGACAGACCTCCTACGAGCAGTACTTC.

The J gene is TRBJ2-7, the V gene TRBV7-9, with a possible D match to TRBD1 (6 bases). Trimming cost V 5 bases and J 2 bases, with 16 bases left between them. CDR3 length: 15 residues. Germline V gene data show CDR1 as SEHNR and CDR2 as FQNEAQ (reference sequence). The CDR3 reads CASSPRQGWTYEQYF. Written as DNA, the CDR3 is TGTGCCAGCAGCCCACGGCAGGGGTGGACCTACGAGCAGTACTTC. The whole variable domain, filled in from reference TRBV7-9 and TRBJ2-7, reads DTGVSQNPRHKITKRGQNVTFRCDPISEHNRLYWYRQTLGQGPEFLTYFQNEAQLEKSRLLSDRFSAERPKGSFSTLEIQRTEQGDSAMYLCASSPRQGWTYEQYFGPGTRLTVT.

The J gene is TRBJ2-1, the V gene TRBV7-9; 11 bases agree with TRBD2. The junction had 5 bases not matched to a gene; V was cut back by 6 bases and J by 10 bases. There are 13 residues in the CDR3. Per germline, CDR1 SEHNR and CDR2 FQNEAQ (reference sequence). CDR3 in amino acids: CASRQLAGEEQFF. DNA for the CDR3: TGTGCCAGCAGGCAACTAGCGGGGGAAGAGCAGTTCTTC.